Each of the 24 T cell receptor beta chains below was sequenced from the same sample in a study of post-analysis software for immune sequencing data. Whole-study findings and limits: Roughly 5 TRBV segments occurring more often in patients than controls included TRBV5-6, TRBV5-1 and TRBV20-1.

Antigens for these TCRs are unknown. Tagging with unique molecular identifiers was a feature of the TCR beta cDNA libraries. TCRdb processed the PCR reads anew with MiXCR; each CDR3 protein has one entry. The top ten hold 12% of the sample, which has a few hundred thousand distinct CDR3 sequences, around 40% seen once. The source material was blood. The receptors derive from a girl between 10 and 17 years old with multiple sclerosis.

The chain joins TRBV29-1 to TRBJ2-1, with D unresolved. From germline, CDR1 is SQVTM and CDR2 ANQGSEA. V lost 6 bases, J lost 6 bases, and 6 bases lay in between. CDR3 size: 10 residues. The CDR3 loop reads CSVHSNEQFF. CDR3 in DNA: TGCAGCGTACACAGCAATGAGCAGTTCTTC.

The chain uses TRBV20-1 and TRBJ2-3; 8 bases are a match to TRBD1. This CDR3 is 15 amino acids long. The ends lost 6 bases at V and 2 bases at J; junction bases unmatched: 10. CDR1 DFQATT and CDR2 SNEGSKA come from the germline V gene (reference sequence). For the CDR3, the DNA is TGCAGTGCCCTCAACTGGGACAGGCCCACAGATACGCAGTATTTT. Translated, it gives CSALNWDRPTDTQYF.

The gene calls are TRBV7-3 and TRBJ2-1; 9 bases match TRBD2. Germline CDR1 reads SGHTA; CDR2 reads FQGTGA. Unmatched junction bases numbered 5, after V lost 3 bases and J lost 5 bases. This CDR3 region has 15 residues. Here the CDR3 reads CASSFSSGRNNEQFF. CDR3 nucleotides: TGTGCCAGCAGCTTTAGTAGCGGGAGAAACAATGAGCAGTTCTTC.

This clonotype was seen a few times. V is TRBV5-1 and J is TRBJ2-1, with D unresolved. There are 15 residues in the CDR3. CDR1 is SGHRS and CDR2 is YFSETQ in the germline V gene. Between the trimmed V and J ends, which lost 4 bases and 0 bases, there was a span of 11 bases. The CDR3 DNA follows: TGCGCCAGCAGCCCTGTGGATCCCTCCTACAATGAGCAGTTCTTC. This translates into CASSPVDPSYNEQFF.

Concerning this clonotype: It is likely a read error, because the conserved phenylalanine at the end of the CDR3 is missing. The chain links TRBV7-9 to TRBJ2-5, with D possibly TRBD2 on 6 matching bases. The CDR3 runs to 17 residues. V dropped 1 base and J dropped 0 bases, with 15 bases sitting between them. Germline V CDR1 and CDR2: SEHNR, FQNEAQ (reference sequence). The CDR3 here is CASSLGLAEAHQETQYL. CDR3 coding DNA: TGTGCCAGCAGCTTAGGGTTAGCGGAGGCCCACCAAGAGACCCAGTACTTA.

The CDR3 region is CAISPPPGREQYF. The CDR3 nucleotides read TGTGCCATCAGCCCCCCCCCGGGGAGGGAGCAGTACTTC. This sequence joins TRBV10-3 and TRBJ2-7, with D perhaps matching TRBD2 (6 bases). Trimming cost V 6 bases and J 7 bases, with 16 bases left between them. The CDR3 length is 13 residues. Germline V gene lookup returns CDR1 ENHRY and CDR2 SYGVKD.

The chain links TRBV5-1 to TRBJ1-6, with D possibly being TRBD1 (5 bases). Between the trimmed V and J ends, which lost 0 bases and 8 bases, there was a span of 12 bases. The CDR3 contains 15 residues. Germline assignment: CDR1 SGHRS and CDR2 YFSETQ. CDR3 protein: CASSLEGGEDSPLHF. Written as DNA, the CDR3 is TGCGCCAGCAGCTTGGAGGGAGGGGAGGATTCACCCCTCCACTTT.

The chain is built from TRBV7-8 and TRBJ1-5; no definite D call. V was shortened by 4 bases and J by 0 bases, with 13 bases between the two germline ends. Germline V gives CDR1 SGHVS, CDR2 FQNEAQ. This CDR3 has 16 residues. The CDR3 sequence: CASSSSTRTSNQPQHF. DNA for the CDR3: TGTGCCAGCAGCTCCTCAACAAGGACTAGCAATCAGCCCCAGCATTTT.

In its sample, this clonotype was seen a few times. This CDR3 reads CSALDRQETQYF. In DNA form, the CDR3 reads TGCAGTGCTCTAGACAGGCAAGAGACCCAGTACTTC. The rearrangement uses TRBV20-1 and TRBJ2-5; D may be TRBD1 (6 bases). Per germline, CDR1 DFQATT and CDR2 SNEGSKA (reference sequence). Trimming took off 5 bases at V and 2 bases at J, with 9 bases between the two ends. This CDR3 contains 12 residues.

V gene TRBV4-2 combines with J gene TRBJ2-6; 7 bases are shared with TRBD2. Germline assignment: CDR1 LGHNA and CDR2 YNFKEQ. V shed 1 base, J shed 4 bases, and the junction held 4 bases outside the gene matches. The CDR3 consists of 16 residues. This CDR3 is CASSQVAREGANVLTF. In DNA form, the CDR3 reads TGTGCCAGCAGCCAAGTTGCGCGGGAGGGGGCCAACGTCCTGACTTTC.

This clonotype was seen more than once but under ten times. The junction departs from germline at one end; a sequencing error may be responsible. The chain has TRBV5-1 and TRBJ2-3; D is unclear. CDR1 and CDR2 from the germline V gene are SGHRS and YFSETQ. This CDR3 is 13 amino acids long. Written as DNA, the CDR3 is TGCGCCAGCAGCTCCCCTGGCACAGATGCGCAGTATTTT. Protein sequence: CASSSPGTDAQYF.

This clonotype was picked up a small number of times. The chain recombines TRBV7-9 with TRBJ1-2; D may be TRBD1 (6 bases). CDR3 length: 13 residues. The germline gives CDR1 SEHNR, CDR2 FQNEAQ (reference sequence). Trimming took off 5 bases at V and 6 bases at J, with 13 bases between the two ends. In nucleotides, the CDR3 is TGTGCCAGCAGCCGAGTAAAGGGGGATGGCTACACCTTC. Protein: CASSRVKGDGYTF.

This CDR3 reads CASSLSGVSTEAFF. The CDR3 bases are TGTGCCAGCAGTTTATCTGGGGTATCCACTGAAGCTTTCTTT. The chain links TRBV12-3 or TRBV12-4 to TRBJ1-1; D is unclear. The CDR3 is 14 residues long. The germline V and J ends were trimmed by 2 bases and 4 bases, with 11 bases remaining between them.

In the case of this clonotype: A junction boundary mismatches the germline segment, possibly from a read error. The V and J genes are TRBV7-6 and TRBJ1-1, with D hard to call. The germline V gene has CDR1 SGHVS and CDR2 FNYEAQ. The CDR3 sequence is 13 residues long. CDR3 in DNA: TGTACCAGCAGCTTAACAGAGAACACTGAAGCTTTCTTT. Translation gives CTSSLTENTEAFF. Full variable domain (missing parts from reference TRBV7-6 and TRBJ1-1): GAGVSQSPRYKVTKRGQDVALRCDPISGHVSLYWYRQALGQGPEFLTYFNYEAQQDKSGLPNDRFSAERPEGSISTLTIQRTEQRDSAMYRCTSSLTENTEAFFGQGTRLTVV.

A few counts support this clonotype. The chain couples TRBV12-3 or TRBV12-4 to TRBJ1-2, with D tentatively TRBD1 (6 bases). V was clipped by 4 bases and J by 7 bases, with 13 bases between them. The CDR3 spans 13 residues. The CDR3 coding sequence is TGTGCCAGCAGTTCCAGGGGTATAACTGGCTACACCTTC. This sequence encodes CASSSRGITGYTF.

The genes are TRBV7-9 and TRBJ1-2; perhaps TRBD1 as D (5 bases). Trimming left V 5 bases short and J 3 bases short, with 16 bases between. Germline V gene lookup returns CDR1 SEHNR and CDR2 FQNEAQ (reference sequence). CDR3 length: 15 residues. The CDR3 here is CASSPGGLPDYGYTF. CDR3 bases: TGTGCCAGCAGCCCGGGGGGACTCCCCGACTATGGCTACACCTTC.

The CDR3 reads CASSQVRHGNEKLFF. The CDR3 bases are TGCGCCAGCAGCCAAGTTAGACATGGGAATGAAAAACTGTTTTTT. The chain combines TRBV4-1 with TRBJ1-4; D is uncertain. V lost 1 base and J 5 bases, leaving 11 bases between the germline ends. Germline CDR1 reads MGHRA; CDR2 reads YSYEKL. This CDR3 spans 15 amino acids.

The V call is TRBV29-1, the J call TRBJ2-5, with TRBD1 identical over 8 bases. CDR3 length: 12 residues. Germline CDR1 and CDR2: SQVTM and ANQGSEA. After removal of 5 bases from V and 3 bases from J, the junction contained 2 bases not matched to a gene. CDR3 bases: TGCAGCGTTTCAGGGGGCGAAGAGACCCAGTACTTC. Translation gives CSVSGGEETQYF.

The chain has TRBV10-3 and TRBJ2-3; 8 bases match TRBD2. The CDR3 is 14 amino acids. Trimming removed 8 bases from V and 2 bases from J; junction bases left unmatched: 6. The germline gives CDR1 ENHRY, CDR2 SYGVKD. The CDR3: CAIRPAGDTDTQYF. As DNA, the CDR3 is TGTGCCATCCGCCCAGCGGGAGACACAGATACGCAGTATTTT.

The V call is TRBV6-5, the J call TRBJ2-7; 9 nucleotides line up with TRBD2. J was trimmed by 0 bases and V by 5 bases; bases with no gene match: 5. The V gene's germline CDR1 is MNHEY and CDR2 SVGAGI. The CDR3 covers 15 residues. CDR3 DNA: TGTGCCAGCAGTCGACTAGCGGAGAGCTCCTACGAGCAGTACTTC. It is translated as CASSRLAESSYEQYF.

This clonotype was counted between two and nine times. This chain connects TRBV4-1 to TRBJ2-1; 8 bases match TRBD1. CDR3 length: 16 residues. The V gene end was trimmed by 1 base and the J gene end by 6 bases; junction bases not matched to a gene: 8. Looked up from germline, CDR1 is MGHRA and CDR2 is YSYEKL. The CDR3 reads CASSQGSGGRGNEQFF. CDR3 coding DNA: TGCGCCAGCAGCCAAGGGTCAGGGGGCCGGGGCAATGAGCAGTTCTTC.

The V and J genes are TRBV29-1 and TRBJ2-7; TRBD2 matches 8 bases. The germline V gene has CDR1 SQVTM and CDR2 ANQGSEA. V shed 6 bases and J 3 bases; nucleotides not matched to a gene: 13. The CDR3 is 15 residues long. CDR3 coding DNA: TGCAGCGTAATACAAGCGGGAGTCGAGGGCTACGAGCAGTACTTC. Protein: CSVIQAGVEGYEQYF.

This clonotype was seen a few times. This chain uses TRBV5-8 with TRBJ2-5; D is perhaps TRBD1 (6 bases). With 5 bases removed from V and 4 bases from J, the gap between germline ends came to 18 bases. The CDR3 runs to 15 residues. CDR1 is SGHTS, CDR2 YDEGEE, per germline. This CDR3 reads CASSGATGLGETQYF. The CDR3 DNA reads TGTGCCAGCAGTGGGGCCACAGGGTTGGGAGAGACCCAGTACTTC. Full variable domain (rest looked up from reference TRBV5-8 and TRBJ2-5): EAGVTQSPTHLIKTRGQQATLRCSPISGHTSVYWYQQALGLGLQFLLWYDEGEERNRGNFPPRFSGRQFPNYSSELNVNALELEDSALYLCASSGATGLGETQYFGPGTRLLVL.

This clonotype was seen once. The chain couples TRBV18 to TRBJ1-1, with 10 bases lining up with TRBD1. Germline lookup yields CDR1 KGHSH and CDR2 LQKENI. J lost 6 bases, V lost 4 bases, and 2 bases had no gene match. The CDR3 contains 13 residues. CDR3 loop: CASSRGTGAEAFF. DNA for the CDR3: TGTGCCAGCTCACGGGGGACAGGGGCTGAAGCTTTCTTT.